Presented here are 7 T cell receptor beta chains from one specimen sequenced in a study of shared clonotypes between healthy human individuals. The protocol was immunoSEQ multiplex PCR, while the TCRdb copy is restricted to in-frame clones and leaves out a portion. Found here are 950,000 to 1,200,000 clones, roughly 80% of them singletons; the top ten hold over 0.8%. Material for sequencing was memory CD4+ T cells from PBMCs. Subset defined: CD45RA-negative fraction. The receptors were gathered from a man younger than 30 in good health. Some clones in this sample may be carry-over from other donors' samples.

This chain links TRBV19 with TRBJ2-5, with D possibly matching TRBD2 (6 bases). This CDR3 is built from 14 residues. V dropped 3 bases and J dropped 1 base, with 9 bases sitting between them. Germline V lookup: CDR1 LNHDA, CDR2 SQIVND (reference sequence). The CDR3 reads CASSMEGFQETQYF. DNA for the CDR3: TGTGCCAGTAGTATGGAGGGGTTCCAAGAGACCCAGTACTTC.

V gene TRBV9 combines with J gene TRBJ1-4; D not resolved. The CDR3 totals 15 residues. The ends were cut back, 3 bases at V and 11 bases at J, with 20 bases in the middle. CDR1 and CDR2 (germline): SGDLS, YYNGEE. CDR3 loop: CASSAKAASVGKLFF. CDR3 coding DNA: TGTGCCAGCAGCGCAAAAGCGGCTTCTGTTGGGAAACTGTTTTTT.

This chain uses TRBV9 with TRBJ2-2; D remains ambiguous. The CDR3 loop spans 13 amino acids. CDR1 SGDLS and CDR2 YYNGEE come from the germline V gene. V dropped 5 bases and J dropped 6 bases, with 11 bases sitting between them. In DNA, the CDR3 is TGTGCCAGCAGAGGTGGGGTCTCCGGGGAGCTGTTTTTT. This encodes CASRGGVSGELFF.

The chain has TRBV7-3 and TRBJ2-3, with 10 bases lining up with TRBD2. Germline V CDR1 and CDR2: SGHTA, FQGTGA. This CDR3 spans 16 amino acids. Losses at the gene ends were 2 bases for V and 0 bases for J; bases not matched to a gene: 2. The DNA of the CDR3 is TGTGCCAGCAGCTTAGGACTAGCGGATAGCACAGATACGCAGTATTTT. Amino acids: CASSLGLADSTDTQYF.

Concerning this clone itself: This likely reflects a read error, since a far larger clone is one base away. The chain joins TRBV6-5 to TRBJ1-1; TRBD1 matches 8 bases. The trim removed 7 bases at V and 1 base at J, leaving 5 bases unmatched. Germline CDR1 reads MNHEY; CDR2 reads SVGAGI. CDR3 length equals 14 residues. The CDR3 DNA follows: TGTGCCAGCAACGCGGGACAGGCGAACACTGAAGCTTTCTTT. Protein: CASNAGQANTEAFF.

This rearrangement joins TRBV4-1 to TRBJ2-1; D gene ambiguous. The germline CDR1 and CDR2 sequences are MGHRA and YSYEKL. The CDR3 spans 16 residues. The V and J ends lost 1 base and 8 bases respectively, with 18 bases between them. CDR3 sequence: CASSQVNMGFTDEQFF. The DNA for the CDR3 is TGCGCCAGCAGCCAAGTAAATATGGGGTTTACAGATGAGCAGTTCTTC.

This clone was seen once. The sample has other DNA sequences that encode this CDR3 too. The CDR3 region is CAWSGGNEQFF. CDR3 DNA: TGTGCCTGGAGTGGTGGGAATGAGCAGTTCTTC. The V and J genes are TRBV30 and TRBJ2-1, with D unclear. The V and J ends lost 1 base and 7 bases respectively, with 5 bases between them. This CDR3 has 11 amino acids. Looked up from germline, CDR1 is GTSNPN and CDR2 is SVGIG (reference sequence).